This TCR beta chain was profiled in a study of chemoradiotherapy in HPV16-positive cancers. Regarding the study as a whole: Non-HPV-specific T cells did not expand in tumors during treatment, whereas candidate HPV-specific clones and E7-related motifs did. Only a couple of HPV16-positive patients supplied the functional HPV-specificity definition.

Produced via immunoSEQ multiplex PCR; TCRdb's table is partial and in-frame only. Of 29,000 or so clones detected, about 89% appear once; the ten largest clones hold 20% to 25%. Germline CDR1 reads MNHEY; CDR2 reads SMNVEV (reference sequence). Trimming took off 0 bases at V and 2 bases at J, with 14 bases between the two ends. The length of the CDR3 is 16 residues. Comments on this clone: Its antigen is not identified.

This chain links TRBV27 with TRBJ2-7; tentative D call: TRBD1 (6 bases). The sample here was blood, taken from a patient who underwent chemoradiotherapy. This clonotype was obtained from a human donor with HPV-associated anogenital cancer. This CDR3 is CASSLSGWTDTYEQYF. For the CDR3, the DNA is TGTGCCAGCAGTTTATCGGGATGGACAGATACCTACGAGCAGTACTTC.